What follows are 14 T cell receptor beta chains derived from one specimen sequenced in a study of identical twins (dated by TCRdb to the mid-2010s). The library was prepared using 5' RACE. The sample was run on an Illumina HiSeq 2000. TCRdb trimmed public reads at Q25 via fastp, called clones via MiXCR and kept in-frame beta chains. For every CDR3 protein sequence, its rows merge into one entry that carries the most common genes and DNA. The table for this sample lists about 810,000 distinct CDR3 sequences; approximately 13% of them were counted only once. The ten top clones hold roughly 1.5% of the sample. This sample also belongs to another study, concerning yellow fever vaccine responses in identical twins.

The sample taken for sequencing was PBMCs. These receptors were obtained from a woman younger than 35 in good health.

This clonotype has a single count. The rearrangement links TRBV13 to TRBJ2-7, with D uncertain. The CDR3 is made up of 13 amino acids. Looked up from germline, CDR1 is PRHDT and CDR2 is FYEKMQ (reference sequence). Trimming shortened V by 3 bases and J by 4 bases, and 10 bases separated the two germline ends. CDR3 sequence: CASSFSWAYEQYV. In DNA, the CDR3 is TGTGCCAGCAGCTTTTCCTGGGCTTACGAGCAGTACGTC.

The chain uses TRBV5-1 and TRBJ2-1; the match to TRBD1 covers 10 bases. V dropped 4 bases and J dropped 3; count of bases not matched to a gene: 7. Germline CDR1 reads SGHRS; CDR2 reads YFSETQ. The CDR3 is made up of 16 amino acids. CDR3 nucleotides: TGCGCCAGCAGCCCGGGACAGGGGTCTAACTACAATGAGCAGTTCTTC. Translation gives CASSPGQGSNYNEQFF.

This clonotype was counted a few times. The final CDR3 position lacks the conserved phenylalanine or tryptophan, pointing to a likely read error. This chain joins TRBV5-1 and TRBJ2-2; tentatively, D is TRBD2 (6 bases). CDR1 and CDR2 from the germline V gene are SGHRS and YFSETQ. V dropped 4 bases and J dropped 1 base, with 11 bases sitting between them. CDR3 size: 15 residues. CDR3 bases: TGCGCCAGCAGCCGGGAGCGGCGGAACACCGGGGAGCTGTTTTCT. It encodes CASSRERRNTGELFS.

This clonotype was observed a handful of times. The V and J genes are TRBV25-1 and TRBJ1-6; no clear D. The CDR3 contains 13 residues. CDR1 and CDR2 from the germline V gene are MGHDK and SYGVNS. V dropped 3 bases and J dropped 7 bases, with 7 bases sitting between them. CDR3 sequence reads: CASSESGNSPLHF. The CDR3 region has the DNA TGTGCCAGCAGTGAGTCGGGGAATTCACCCCTCCACTTT.

The chain joins TRBV2 to TRBJ1-2; 8 bases align to TRBD1. This CDR3 comprises 13 residues. The V gene end was trimmed by 6 bases and the J gene end by 5 bases; junction bases not matched to a gene: 5. Germline lookup yields CDR1 SNHLY and CDR2 FYNNEI. CDR3 loop: CASRGQAAYGYTF. DNA of the CDR3: TGTGCCAGCAGGGGACAGGCCGCTTATGGCTACACCTTC.

This clonotype was seen many times. This sequence joins TRBV29-1 and TRBJ1-1, with D maybe TRBD1 (5 bases). The V end lost 4 bases, the J end lost 3 bases, and 12 bases lay between the germline ends. Germline V gives CDR1 SQVTM, CDR2 ANQGSEA. CDR3 length: 13 residues. The CDR3 loop is CSVAFLGDTEAFF. The CDR3 coding sequence is TGCAGCGTTGCTTTTTTGGGGGACACTGAAGCTTTCTTT.

This clonotype showed up just a few times. The rearrangement joins TRBV11-2 to TRBJ2-7; TRBD1 or TRBD2 may be the D gene (5 bases each). The CDR3 is 12 residues long. V was trimmed by 7 bases and J by 2 bases, leaving 9 bases between them. Germline assignment: CDR1 SGHAT and CDR2 FQNNGV. The CDR3 region is CASTGTPYEQYV. DNA for the CDR3: TGTGCCAGCACCGGGACCCCCTACGAGCAGTACGTC.

This chain uses TRBV7-3 with TRBJ2-1, with 8 positions matching TRBD1. The trim removed 2 bases at V and 6 bases at J, leaving 6 bases unmatched. CDR3 size: 15 residues. Germline CDR1 and CDR2: SGHTA and FQGTGA. CDR3 protein: CASSLSVDRGNEQFF. CDR3 coding DNA: TGTGCCAGCAGCTTATCCGTCGACAGGGGCAATGAGCAGTTCTTC.

This clonotype turned up a few times. V usage is TRBV18 and J usage is TRBJ2-5; the match to TRBD1 covers 8 bases. Germline CDR1 KGHSH, CDR2 LQKENI. This CDR3 spans 15 amino acids. V shed 1 base, J shed 4 bases, and the junction held 5 bases outside the gene matches. The CDR3 coding sequence is TGTGCCAGCTCACCACTAAGACAGGGGCGAGAGACCCAGTACTTC. Its protein product is CASSPLRQGRETQYF.

The chain employs TRBV16 and TRBJ1-5; D is unclear. This CDR3 comprises 14 residues. Germline CDR1 reads KGHSY; CDR2 reads FQNENV. V was clipped by 6 bases and J by 0 bases, with 9 bases between them. CDR3 nucleotides: TGTGCCAGCAGTAACCAATATAGCAATCAGCCCCAGCATTTT. Protein sequence: CASSNQYSNQPQHF.

This chain connects TRBV7-9 to TRBJ2-5; 12 bases are shared with TRBD1. V lost 7 bases, J lost 4 bases, and 10 bases stayed unmatched. The CDR3 spans 16 residues. CDR1 is SEHNR, CDR2 FQNEAQ, per germline (reference sequence). The CDR3 nucleotides are TGTGCCAGCACCCCAGCGGGGACAGGGGGCCTAGAGACCCAGTACTTC. Translated, it gives CASTPAGTGGLETQYF.

This clonotype was counted a few times. V gene TRBV12-3 or TRBV12-4 combines with J gene TRBJ2-1; 7 nucleotides align to TRBD2. This CDR3 comprises 13 residues. Losses at the gene ends were 8 bases for V and 4 bases for J; bases not matched to a gene: 5. CDR3 nucleotide sequence: TGTGCCAGCGGAGCGGGGCGATACAATGAGCAGTTCTTC. It yields the protein CASGAGRYNEQFF.

The V gene is TRBV11-1, the J gene TRBJ2-5; D possibly corresponds to TRBD1 (6 bases). Deletions cut 7 bases from V and 4 bases from J, with 28 bases between. CDR1 and CDR2 (germline): SGHAT, FQDESV (reference sequence). The CDR3 consists of 18 residues. The CDR3 DNA reads as TGTGCCAGCACCTCAAAGAGGGGGTGGGATCAAGACCGAGAGACCCAGTACTTC. Encoded protein: CASTSKRGWDQDRETQYF.

Only a few counts were recorded for this clonotype. The chain is built from TRBV6-1 and TRBJ2-7; 11 bases align to TRBD2. This CDR3 has 16 residues. The germline gives CDR1 MNHNS, CDR2 SASEGT. Trimming took 6 bases from V and 0 from J; bases not matched to a gene: 7. The CDR3 sequence: CASRTLAGASSYEQYF. The CDR3 DNA sequence: TGTGCCAGCAGAACACTAGCGGGAGCCAGCTCCTACGAGCAGTACTTC.